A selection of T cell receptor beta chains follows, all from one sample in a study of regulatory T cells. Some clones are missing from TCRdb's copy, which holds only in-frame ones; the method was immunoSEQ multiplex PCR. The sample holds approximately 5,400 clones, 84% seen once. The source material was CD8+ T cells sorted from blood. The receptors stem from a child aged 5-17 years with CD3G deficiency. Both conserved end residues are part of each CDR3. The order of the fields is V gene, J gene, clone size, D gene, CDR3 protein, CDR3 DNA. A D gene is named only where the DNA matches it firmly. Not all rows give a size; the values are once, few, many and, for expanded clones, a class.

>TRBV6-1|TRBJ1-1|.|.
CASSGRDVAARPNTEAFF
TGTGCCAGCAGTGGCCGGGACGTTGCAGCAAGACCGAACACTGAAGCTTTCTTT
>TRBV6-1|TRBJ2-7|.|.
CASSLRTYSYEQYF
TGTGCCAGCAGTCTGCGGACTTACTCCTACGAGCAGTACTTC
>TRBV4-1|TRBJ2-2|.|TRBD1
CASSPRTGNTGELFF
TGCGCCAGCAGCCCCCGGACAGGGAACACCGGGGAGCTGTTTTTT
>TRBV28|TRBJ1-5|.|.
CASSLAVNQPQHF
TGTGCCAGCAGTTTAGCGGTCAATCAGCCCCAGCATTTT
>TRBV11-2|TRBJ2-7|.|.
CASSAGFRAEQYF
TGTGCCAGCAGCGCGGGGTTCCGGGCCGAGCAGTACTTC
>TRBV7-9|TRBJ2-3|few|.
CASSFTFDTTDTQYF
TGTGCCAGCAGCTTTACCTTCGACACCACAGATACGCAGTATTTT
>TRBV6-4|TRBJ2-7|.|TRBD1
CARSTSGQGIGEQYF
TGTGCCAGAAGCACGTCAGGACAGGGTATTGGCGAGCAGTACTTC
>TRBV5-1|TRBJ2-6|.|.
CASSLVPDSGANVLTF
TGCGCCAGCAGCTTGGTGCCAGACTCTGGGGCCAACGTCCTGACTTTC
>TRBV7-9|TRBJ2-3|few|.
CASSSSGVADTQYF
TGTGCCAGCAGCTCCTCGGGGGTAGCCGATACGCAGTATTTT
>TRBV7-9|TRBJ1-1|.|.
CASSFGITEAFF
TGTGCCAGCAGCTTCGGCATCACTGAAGCTTTCTTT
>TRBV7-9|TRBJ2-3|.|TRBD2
CASSQSRPSSGRAADTQYF
TGTGCCAGCAGCCAGTCCCGCCCTTCCAGCGGGAGGGCCGCAGATACGCAGTATTTT
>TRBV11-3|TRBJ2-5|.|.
CASSLEGYQETQYF
TGTGCCAGCAGCTTAGAAGGGTACCAAGAGACCCAGTACTTC
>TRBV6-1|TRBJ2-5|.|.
CASSEAWTEETQYF
TGTGCCAGCAGTGAAGCTTGGACAGAAGAGACCCAGTACTTC
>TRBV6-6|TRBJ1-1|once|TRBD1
CASSSGGDTEAFF
TGTGCCAGCAGCTCAGGGGGCGACACTGAAGCTTTCTTT
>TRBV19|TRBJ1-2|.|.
CASSPAARGYYGYTF
TGTGCCAGTAGTCCCGCAGCAAGGGGGTACTATGGCTACACCTTC
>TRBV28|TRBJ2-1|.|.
CASSLGREQFF
TGTGCCAGCAGTTTAGGCAGGGAGCAGTTCTTC
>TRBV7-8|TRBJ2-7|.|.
CASSLGQGREEQYF
TGTGCCAGCAGCTTAGGGCAGGGGAGAGAGGAGCAGTACTTC
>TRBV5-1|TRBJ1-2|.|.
CASSLAPGSSYTF
TGCGCCAGCAGCTTGGCTCCAGGGAGCAGCTACACCTTC
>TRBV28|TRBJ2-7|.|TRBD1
CASSFGTGVSYEQYF
TGTGCCAGCAGTTTCGGGACAGGGGTTTCCTACGAGCAGTACTTC
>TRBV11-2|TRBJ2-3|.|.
CASSSEEGVTQYF
TGTGCCAGCAGCTCGGAAGAGGGCGTCACGCAGTATTTT
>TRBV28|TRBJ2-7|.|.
CASSYKIVTPTYEQYF
TGTGCCAGCAGTTATAAGATTGTGACTCCTACCTACGAGCAGTACTTC
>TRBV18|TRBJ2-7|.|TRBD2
CASSESGSHEQYF
TGTGCCAGCTCAGAAAGCGGGAGCCACGAGCAGTACTTC
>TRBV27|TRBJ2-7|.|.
CASSLAAGYEQYF
TGTGCCAGCAGTTTAGCGGCAGGTTACGAGCAGTACTTC
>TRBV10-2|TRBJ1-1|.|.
CASSGEGTEAFF
TGCGCCAGCAGTGGGGAGGGCACTGAAGCTTTCTTT
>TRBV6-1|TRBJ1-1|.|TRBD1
CASSDRTGRKAFF
TGTGCCAGCAGTGACCGGACAGGACGTAAAGCTTTCTTT
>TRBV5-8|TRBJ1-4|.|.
CASSLTGLGGKLFF
TGTGCCAGCAGCTTAACAGGGTTAGGGGGGAAACTGTTTTTT
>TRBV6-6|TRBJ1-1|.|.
CATRSSGDTEAFF
TGTGCCACCAGGTCGTCTGGGGACACTGAAGCTTTCTTT
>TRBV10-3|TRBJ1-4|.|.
CAISESVGEKLFF
TGTGCCATCAGTGAGTCGGTCGGAGAAAAACTGTTTTTT